Sequencing of this T cell receptor (beta chain) was carried out in a study of T cells in Graves' hyperthyroidism and ophthalmopathy. Germline assignment: CDR1 SEHNR and CDR2 FQNEAQ (reference sequence). V trimming: 6 bases; J trimming: 10 bases; junction bases outside the gene matches: 20. The CDR3 sequence is 16 residues long. Lactation, pregnancy, other autoimmune disease or uncontrolled infection excluded patients. There were TCR beta CDR3 regions amplified from RNA transcripts. The study used the HTBI primer set for a first-round RT-PCR of the TCR CDR3. TCRdb passed the multiplex PCR reads through MiXCR, listing each CDR3 protein once. The data contain roughly 500,000 distinct CDR3 sequences, 35% to 55% of them singletons.

The rearrangement links TRBV7-9 to TRBJ1-1, with TRBD1 matching 7 bases. This sequence was found in an adult woman with Graves' disease, either hyperthyroidism or ophthalmopathy (not recorded which). Sequenced input: peripheral blood or thyroid tissue (not recorded which). For the CDR3, the DNA is TGTGCCAGCAGGTTACCAGGGGGACAACGATTAGGCGGAGCTTTCTTT. It specifies CASRLPGGQRLGGAFF. The full variable domain, rest sourced from reference TRBV7-9 and TRBJ1-1, is DTGVSQNPRHKITKRGQNVTFRCDPISEHNRLYWYRQTLGQGPEFLTYFQNEAQLEKSRLLSDRFSAERPKGSFSTLEIQRTEQGDSAMYLCASRLPGGQRLGGAFFGQGTRLTVV.